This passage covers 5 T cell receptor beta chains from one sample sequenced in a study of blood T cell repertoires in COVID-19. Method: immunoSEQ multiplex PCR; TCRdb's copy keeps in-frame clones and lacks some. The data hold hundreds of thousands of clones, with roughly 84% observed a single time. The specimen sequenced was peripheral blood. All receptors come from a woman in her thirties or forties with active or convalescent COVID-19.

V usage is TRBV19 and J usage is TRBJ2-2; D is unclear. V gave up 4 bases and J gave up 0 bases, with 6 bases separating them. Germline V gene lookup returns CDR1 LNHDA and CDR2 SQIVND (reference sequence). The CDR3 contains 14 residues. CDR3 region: CASSRYSNTGELFF. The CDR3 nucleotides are TGTGCCAGTAGTAGGTACTCGAACACCGGGGAGCTGTTTTTT.

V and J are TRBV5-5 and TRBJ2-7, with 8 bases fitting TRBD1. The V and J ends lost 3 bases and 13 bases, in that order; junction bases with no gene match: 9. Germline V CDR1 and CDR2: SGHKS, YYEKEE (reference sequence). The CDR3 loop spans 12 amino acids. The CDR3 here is CASSYPGQGFYF. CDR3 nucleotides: TGTGCCAGCAGCTATCCTGGACAGGGTTTTTACTTC.

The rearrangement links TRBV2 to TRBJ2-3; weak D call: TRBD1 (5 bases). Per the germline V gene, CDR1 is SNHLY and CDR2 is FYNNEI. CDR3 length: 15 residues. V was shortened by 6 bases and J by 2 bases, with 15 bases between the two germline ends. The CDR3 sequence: CASSPQGSLTDTQYF. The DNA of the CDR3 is TGTGCCAGCAGCCCGCAGGGCAGCCTCACAGATACGCAGTATTTT.

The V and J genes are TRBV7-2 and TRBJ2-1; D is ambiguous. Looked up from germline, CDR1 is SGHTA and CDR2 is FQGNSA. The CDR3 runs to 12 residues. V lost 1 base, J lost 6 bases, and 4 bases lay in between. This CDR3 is CASSLDGNEQFF. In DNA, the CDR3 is TGTGCCAGCAGCTTAGACGGCAATGAGCAGTTCTTC.

CDR3 loop: CATSRVGETTYEQYV. The DNA for the CDR3 is TGTGCCACCAGCAGAGTCGGCGAAACTACCTACGAGCAGTACGTC. The chain has TRBV15 and TRBJ2-7; D gene ambiguous. The CDR3 has 15 amino acids. Trimming stripped 1 base from V and 2 bases from J, with 12 bases between. From germline, CDR1 is LNHNV and CDR2 YYDKDF (reference sequence).